Each of the 25 T cell receptor beta chains below was sequenced from the same sample in a study of blood T cell repertoires in COVID-19. The repertoire was sequenced with immunoSEQ multiplex PCR; TCRdb's copy has only in-frame clones and lacks some. Among 150,000 to 200,000 clones, around four fifths were seen once, and the ten largest hold 3.5% to 4%. The sequenced sample consisted of PBMCs or T cells enriched from blood (not recorded which). The receptors were gathered from a woman aged 45 to 65 in a cohort exposed to, infected with or recovered from COVID-19 (not recorded which).

V usage is TRBV3-1 (or the pseudogene TRBV3-2) and J usage is TRBJ1-5, with D maybe TRBD1 (5 bases). The length of the CDR3 is 17 residues. Trimming cost V 0 bases and J 2 bases, with 14 bases left between them. The germline V gene encodes CDR1 LGHDT and CDR2 YNNKEL (reference sequence). The CDR3 region has the DNA TGTGCCAGCAGCCAAGATAATCCGGGAGGGGGCAATCAGCCCCAGCATTTT. It is translated as CASSQDNPGGGNQPQHF.

The V gene is TRBV5-1, the J gene TRBJ1-6; tentative D call: TRBD1 (6 bases). Germline V gene sequence: CDR1 SGHRS, CDR2 YFSETQ. This CDR3 is built from 16 residues. V was shortened by 0 bases and J by 10 bases, with 17 bases between the two germline ends. The CDR3 region is CASSLAGDPELSPLHF. The CDR3 DNA reads TGCGCCAGCAGCTTGGCAGGGGACCCGGAGCTATCACCCCTCCACTTT.

The genes are TRBV5-1 and TRBJ2-1; 7 nucleotides agree with TRBD2. With 0 bases clipped from V and 5 bases from J, the junction kept 2 bases outside the gene matches. The CDR3 runs 14 residues. In germline, CDR1 is SGHRS, CDR2 YFSETQ. The CDR3 loop is CASSLGSGNNEQFF. The CDR3 DNA reads TGCGCCAGCAGCTTGGGGAGCGGGAACAATGAGCAGTTCTTC.

This rearrangement joins TRBV11-2 to TRBJ2-3; the D gene is possibly TRBD1 (6 bases). Germline V gene lookup returns CDR1 SGHAT and CDR2 FQNNGV. The CDR3 length is 15 residues. V lost 5 bases and J 0 bases, leaving 12 bases between the germline ends. CDR3: CASSLGAGSTDTQYF. CDR3 in DNA: TGTGCCAGCAGCCTGGGGGCAGGGAGCACAGATACGCAGTATTTT.

This chain connects TRBV29-1 to TRBJ2-3; D is unresolved. This CDR3 region has 14 residues. The V end was cut by 2 bases, the J end by 0 bases, with 9 bases between. CDR1 is SQVTM and CDR2 is ANQGSEA in the germline V gene. The CDR3 region has the DNA TGCAGCGTTGAACGAATAACTAGCACAGATACGCAGTATTTT. Its protein product is CSVERITSTDTQYF.

The V and J genes are TRBV5-1 and TRBJ2-2, with 9 bases that match TRBD2. The V gene's germline CDR1 is SGHRS and CDR2 YFSETQ. V lost 0 bases and J lost 4; bases outside the gene matches: 1. This CDR3 comprises 15 residues. CDR3 region: CASSLGAGGTGELFF. The CDR3 DNA reads as TGCGCCAGCAGCTTGGGAGCGGGGGGCACCGGGGAGCTGTTTTTT.

The chain links TRBV28 to TRBJ2-2; perhaps TRBD1 as D (5 bases). Germline CDR1 reads MDHEN; CDR2 reads SYDVKM. This CDR3 comprises 17 residues. V lost 1 base and J 0 bases, leaving 12 bases between the germline ends. The CDR3: CASSLSLDMTNTGELFF. The CDR3 nucleotides read TGTGCCAGCAGTTTATCCCTGGACATGACGAACACCGGGGAGCTGTTTTTT. The whole variable domain, filled in from reference TRBV28 and TRBJ2-2, reads DVKVTQSSRYLVKRTGEKVFLECVQDMDHENMFWYRQDPGLGLRLIYFSYDVKMKEKGDIPEGYSVSREKKERFSLILESASTNQTSMYLCASSLSLDMTNTGELFFGEGSRLTVL.

This clone showed up just once. The chain has TRBV7-2 and TRBJ1-3; 7 bases match TRBD1. CDR3 length equals 14 residues. After removal of 3 bases from V and 2 bases from J, the junction contained 1 base not matched to a gene. Germline V gene sequence: CDR1 SGHTA, CDR2 FQGNSA. CDR3: CASSLGTAGNTIYF. For the CDR3, the DNA is TGTGCCAGCAGCTTGGGGACAGCTGGAAACACCATATATTTT.

V is TRBV4-3 and J is TRBJ2-1; 10 bases match TRBD2. The CDR3 runs 19 residues. CDR1 and CDR2 (germline): LGHNA, YSLEER. Trimming took 3 bases from V and 5 from J; bases not matched to a gene: 16. CDR3 in amino acids: CASSHRAASGGGKDNEQFF. In DNA, the CDR3 is TGCGCCAGCAGCCACCGGGCGGCTAGCGGGGGTGGGAAGGACAATGAGCAGTTCTTC.

The rearrangement links TRBV5-4 to TRBJ2-7; 7 positions match TRBD1. V dropped 4 bases and J dropped 2; count of bases not matched to a gene: 12. CDR1 is SGHNT and CDR2 is YYREEE in the germline V gene (reference sequence). The CDR3 contains 16 residues. CDR3 DNA sequence: TGTGCCAGCAGCCCAAGACAGGGTAGAATAGCCTACGAGCAGTACTTC. It yields the protein CASSPRQGRIAYEQYF.

The rearrangement joins TRBV28 to TRBJ2-1; 9 bases are shared with TRBD1. V was pared by 5 bases and J by 7 bases, with 9 bases of the junction left unmatched. Germline-derived CDR1 and CDR2 are MDHEN and SYDVKM. The CDR3 contains 15 residues. CDR3 protein: CASSLPGQGRNEQFF. The CDR3 DNA follows: TGTGCCAGCAGTCTCCCGGGACAGGGTAGAAATGAGCAGTTCTTC.

The chain is built from TRBV19 and TRBJ1-5; the match to TRBD1 covers 7 bases. This CDR3 has 13 amino acids. Germline loops: CDR1 LNHDA, CDR2 SQIVND (reference sequence). The V segment lost 8 bases and the J segment 2 bases; nucleotides outside the gene matches: 3. The CDR3 DNA follows: TGTGCCAGTCATGACAGGGGCAATCAGCCCCAGCATTTT. It yields the protein CASHDRGNQPQHF.

The V gene is TRBV5-1, the J gene TRBJ2-2; the match to TRBD1 covers 9 bases. V lost 4 bases, J lost 6 bases, and 7 bases stayed unmatched. The germline V gene has CDR1 SGHRS and CDR2 YFSETQ. CDR3 length equals 15 residues. DNA for the CDR3: TGCGCCAGCAGCCCCGGGGACAGGGTGGCCGGGGAGCTGTTTTTT. This encodes CASSPGDRVAGELFF.

The chain combines TRBV28 with TRBJ1-2; 11 bases match TRBD1. CDR1 and CDR2 from the germline V gene are MDHEN and SYDVKM. V gave up 6 bases and J gave up 4 bases; unmatched junction bases: 10. The CDR3 sequence is 16 residues long. DNA for the CDR3: TGTGCCAGCAGCCGCGGGACAGGGGGTTTCGGCTATGGCTACACCTTC. Its protein product is CASSRGTGGFGYGYTF.

The chain uses TRBV28 and TRBJ1-2; 7 positions agree with TRBD1. The ends lost 5 bases at V and 5 bases at J; junction bases unmatched: 8. Germline CDR1 is MDHEN and CDR2 is SYDVKM. The CDR3 runs to 14 residues. Here the CDR3 DNA reads TGTGCCAGCAGTCCCCTCGGGACAGATTATGGCTACACCTTC. Protein: CASSPLGTDYGYTF.

The chain employs TRBV28 and TRBJ2-1, with 14 positions matching TRBD2. J lost 10 bases, V lost 4 bases, and 12 bases had no gene match. CDR1 and CDR2 (germline): MDHEN, SYDVKM. There are 17 residues in the CDR3. The CDR3 DNA sequence: TGTGCCAGCAGTTCTCCGGGACTAGCGGGGGCTCCGGGGGAGCAGTTCTTC. Residues: CASSSPGLAGAPGEQFF.

V usage is TRBV29-1 and J usage is TRBJ2-3, with D possibly being TRBD2 (5 bases). This CDR3 comprises 13 residues. Germline loops: CDR1 SQVTM, CDR2 ANQGSEA. Trimming took off 2 bases at V and 6 bases at J, with 12 bases between the two ends. Written as DNA, the CDR3 is TGCAGCGTTGAATCTCCGGGATGGGATACGCAGTATTTT. Translated, it gives CSVESPGWDTQYF.

The genes are TRBV2 and TRBJ1-4; 8 positions match TRBD1. This CDR3 has 13 residues. With V trimmed by 6 bases and J by 4 bases, 1 base remained unmatched. CDR1 and CDR2 from the germline V gene are SNHLY and FYNNEI. Here the CDR3 DNA reads TGTGCCAGCAGGGGACAGGTTAATGAAAAACTGTTTTTT. This sequence encodes CASRGQVNEKLFF.

The chain links TRBV2 to TRBJ1-6, with D unresolved. CDR3 length: 13 residues. In germline, CDR1 is SNHLY, CDR2 FYNNEI. V was pared by 9 bases and J by 5 bases, with 11 bases between. The CDR3 protein is CASRQENNSPLHF. As DNA, the CDR3 is TGTGCCAGTAGACAAGAGAATAATTCACCCCTCCACTTT.

This chain uses TRBV6-4 with TRBJ1-1; TRBD1 matches at 8 bases. Per the germline V gene, CDR1 is MRHNA and CDR2 is SNTAGT. V shed 6 bases, J shed 6 bases, and the junction held 12 bases outside the gene matches. The CDR3 runs to 15 residues. The CDR3 loop is CASRLEQGALSEAFF. For the CDR3, the DNA is TGTGCCAGCAGGCTGGAGCAGGGGGCCTTGTCTGAAGCTTTCTTT.

This rearrangement joins TRBV5-1 to TRBJ2-7; 7 bases map to TRBD1. This CDR3 spans 14 amino acids. Germline CDR1 and CDR2: SGHRS and YFSETQ. The V and J ends lost 5 bases and 4 bases, in that order; junction bases with no gene match: 9. The CDR3 spells CASRGRDRAYEQYF. The CDR3 DNA sequence: TGCGCCAGCAGAGGCAGGGACAGAGCATACGAGCAGTACTTC.

The V gene is TRBV15, the J gene TRBJ1-5, with D possibly TRBD1 on 5 matching bases. The V end lost 7 bases, the J end lost 2 bases, and 9 bases lay between the germline ends. Germline V gene lookup returns CDR1 LNHNV and CDR2 YYDKDF (reference sequence). The CDR3 contains 13 residues. The CDR3 is CATTWGRNQPQHF. The CDR3 nucleotides read TGTGCCACCACGTGGGGCCGCAATCAGCCCCAGCATTTT.

The rearrangement uses TRBV7-2 and TRBJ1-5; D unclear. The CDR3 totals 16 residues. V dropped 2 bases and J dropped 4 bases, with 15 bases sitting between them. Germline V gives CDR1 SGHTA, CDR2 FQGNSA. For the CDR3, the DNA is TGTGCCAGCAGCTTATTTGGCGGAGGAGGAAATCAGCCCCAGCATTTT. Translation gives CASSLFGGGGNQPQHF.

The genes are TRBV29-1 and TRBJ1-1, with TRBD1 identical over 10 bases. Per germline, CDR1 SQVTM and CDR2 ANQGSEA. The CDR3 runs to 11 residues. V dropped 4 bases and J dropped 10; count of bases not matched to a gene: 3. DNA for the CDR3: TGCAGCGTTGGCGGGACAGGGGCAGCTTTCTTT. Encoded protein: CSVGGTGAAFF.

The V gene is TRBV6-2 or TRBV6-3, the J gene TRBJ1-5; TRBD1 matches 8 bases. The V segment lost 2 bases and the J segment 0 bases; nucleotides outside the gene matches: 12. The CDR3 covers 19 residues. CDR1 MNHEY and CDR2 SVGEGT come from the germline V gene. The CDR3 spells CASSYDGRGRVYSNQPQHF. The CDR3, as DNA: TGTGCCAGCAGTTACGATGGCAGGGGGCGAGTTTATAGCAATCAGCCCCAGCATTTT.